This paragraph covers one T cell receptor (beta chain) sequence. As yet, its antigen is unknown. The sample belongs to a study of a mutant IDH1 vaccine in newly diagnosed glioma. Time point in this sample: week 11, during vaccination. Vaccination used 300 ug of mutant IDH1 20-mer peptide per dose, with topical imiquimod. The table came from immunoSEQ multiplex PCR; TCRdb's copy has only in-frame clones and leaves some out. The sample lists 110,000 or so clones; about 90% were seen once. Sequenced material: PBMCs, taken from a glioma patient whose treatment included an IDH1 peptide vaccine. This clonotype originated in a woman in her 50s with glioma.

The CDR3 protein is CSGGTPYEQYF. CDR3 bases: TGCAGTGGTGGGACGCCCTACGAGCAGTACTTC. This chain uses TRBV20-1 with TRBJ2-7; D may be TRBD1 or TRBD2 (5 bases each). V gave up 7 bases and J gave up 2 bases, with 9 bases separating them. This CDR3 comprises 11 residues. The V gene's germline CDR1 is DFQATT and CDR2 SNEGSKA (reference sequence).